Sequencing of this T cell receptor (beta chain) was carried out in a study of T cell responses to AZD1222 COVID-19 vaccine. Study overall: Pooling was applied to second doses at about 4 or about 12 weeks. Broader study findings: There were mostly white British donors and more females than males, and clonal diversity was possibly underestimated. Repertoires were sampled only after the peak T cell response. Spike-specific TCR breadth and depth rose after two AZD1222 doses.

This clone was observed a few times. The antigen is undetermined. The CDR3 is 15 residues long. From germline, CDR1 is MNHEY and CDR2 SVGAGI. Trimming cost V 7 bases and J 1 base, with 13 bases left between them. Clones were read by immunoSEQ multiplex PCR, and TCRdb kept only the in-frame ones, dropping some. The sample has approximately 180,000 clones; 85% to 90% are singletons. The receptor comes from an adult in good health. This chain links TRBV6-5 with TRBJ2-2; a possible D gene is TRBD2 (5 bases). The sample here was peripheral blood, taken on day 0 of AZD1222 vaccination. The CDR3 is CASTPRVGNTGELFF. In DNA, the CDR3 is TGTGCCAGCACTCCGAGGGTAGGGAACACCGGGGAGCTGTTTTTT.